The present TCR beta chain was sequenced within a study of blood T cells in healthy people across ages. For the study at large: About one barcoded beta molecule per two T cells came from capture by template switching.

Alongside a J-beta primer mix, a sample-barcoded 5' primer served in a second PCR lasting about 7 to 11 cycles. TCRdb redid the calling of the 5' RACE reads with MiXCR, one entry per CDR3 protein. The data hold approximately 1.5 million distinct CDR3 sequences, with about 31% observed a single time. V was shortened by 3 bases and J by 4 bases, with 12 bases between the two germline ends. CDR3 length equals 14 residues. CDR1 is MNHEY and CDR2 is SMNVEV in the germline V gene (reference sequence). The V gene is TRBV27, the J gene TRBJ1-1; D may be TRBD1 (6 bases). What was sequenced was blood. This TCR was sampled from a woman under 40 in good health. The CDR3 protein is CASSFQQGVTEAFF. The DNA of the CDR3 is TGTGCCAGCAGTTTCCAACAGGGAGTCACTGAAGCTTTCTTT.